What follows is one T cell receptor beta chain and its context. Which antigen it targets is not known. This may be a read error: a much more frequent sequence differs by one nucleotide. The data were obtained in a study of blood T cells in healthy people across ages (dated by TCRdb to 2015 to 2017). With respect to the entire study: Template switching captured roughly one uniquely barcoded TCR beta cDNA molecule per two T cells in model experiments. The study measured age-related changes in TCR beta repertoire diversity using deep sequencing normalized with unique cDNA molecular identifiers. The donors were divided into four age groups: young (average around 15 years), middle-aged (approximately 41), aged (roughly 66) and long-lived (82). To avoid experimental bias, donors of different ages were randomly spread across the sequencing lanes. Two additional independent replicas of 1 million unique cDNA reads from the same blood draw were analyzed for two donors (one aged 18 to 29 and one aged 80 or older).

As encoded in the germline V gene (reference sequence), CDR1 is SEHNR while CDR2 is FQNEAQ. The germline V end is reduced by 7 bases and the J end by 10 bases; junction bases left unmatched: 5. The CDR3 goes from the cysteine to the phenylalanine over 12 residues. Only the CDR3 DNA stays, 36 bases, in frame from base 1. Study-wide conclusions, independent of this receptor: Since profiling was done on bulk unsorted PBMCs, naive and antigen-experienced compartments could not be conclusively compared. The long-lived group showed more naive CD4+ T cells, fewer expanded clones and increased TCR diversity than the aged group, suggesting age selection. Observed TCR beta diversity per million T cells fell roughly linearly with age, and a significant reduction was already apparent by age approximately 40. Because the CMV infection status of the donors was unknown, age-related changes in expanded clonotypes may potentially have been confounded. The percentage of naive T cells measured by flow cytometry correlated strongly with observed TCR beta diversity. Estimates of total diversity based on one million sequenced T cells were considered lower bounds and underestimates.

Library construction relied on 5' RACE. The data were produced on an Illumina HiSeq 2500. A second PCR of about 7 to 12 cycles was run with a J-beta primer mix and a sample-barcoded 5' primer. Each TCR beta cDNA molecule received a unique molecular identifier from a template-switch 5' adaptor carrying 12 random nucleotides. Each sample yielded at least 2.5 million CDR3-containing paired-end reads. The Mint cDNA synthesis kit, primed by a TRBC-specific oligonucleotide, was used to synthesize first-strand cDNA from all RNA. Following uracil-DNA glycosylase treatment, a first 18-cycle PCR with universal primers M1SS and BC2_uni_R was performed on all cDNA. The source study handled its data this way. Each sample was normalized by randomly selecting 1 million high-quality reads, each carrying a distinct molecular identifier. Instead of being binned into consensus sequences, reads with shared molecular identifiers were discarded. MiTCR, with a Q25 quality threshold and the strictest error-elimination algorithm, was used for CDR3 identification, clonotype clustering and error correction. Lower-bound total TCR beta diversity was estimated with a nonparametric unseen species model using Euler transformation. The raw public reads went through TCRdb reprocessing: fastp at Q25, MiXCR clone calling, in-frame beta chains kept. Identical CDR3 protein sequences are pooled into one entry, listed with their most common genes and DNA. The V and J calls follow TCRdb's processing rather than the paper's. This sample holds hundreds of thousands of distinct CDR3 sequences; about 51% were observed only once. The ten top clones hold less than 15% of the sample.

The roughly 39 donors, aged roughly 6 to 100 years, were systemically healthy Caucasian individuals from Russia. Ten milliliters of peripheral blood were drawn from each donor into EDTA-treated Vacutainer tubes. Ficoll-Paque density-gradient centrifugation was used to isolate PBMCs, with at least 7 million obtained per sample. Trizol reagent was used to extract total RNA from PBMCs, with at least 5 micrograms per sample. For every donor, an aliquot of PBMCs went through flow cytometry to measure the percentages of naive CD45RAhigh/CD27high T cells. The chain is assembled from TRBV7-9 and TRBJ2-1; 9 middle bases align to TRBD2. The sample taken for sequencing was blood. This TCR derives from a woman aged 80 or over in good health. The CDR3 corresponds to CASKRLAEEQFF. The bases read TGTGCCAGCAAGAGACTAGCGGAGGAGCAGTTCTTC.